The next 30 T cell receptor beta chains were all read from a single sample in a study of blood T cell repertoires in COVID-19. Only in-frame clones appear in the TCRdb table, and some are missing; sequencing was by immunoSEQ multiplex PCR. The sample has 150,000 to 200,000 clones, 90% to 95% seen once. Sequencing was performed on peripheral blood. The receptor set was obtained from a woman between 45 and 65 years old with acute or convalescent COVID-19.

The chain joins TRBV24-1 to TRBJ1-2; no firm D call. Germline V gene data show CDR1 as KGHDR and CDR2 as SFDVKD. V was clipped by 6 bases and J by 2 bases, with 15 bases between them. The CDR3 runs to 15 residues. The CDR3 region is CATSPGRSFNYGYTF. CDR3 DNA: TGTGCCACCAGTCCTGGGAGATCCTTCAACTATGGCTACACCTTC.

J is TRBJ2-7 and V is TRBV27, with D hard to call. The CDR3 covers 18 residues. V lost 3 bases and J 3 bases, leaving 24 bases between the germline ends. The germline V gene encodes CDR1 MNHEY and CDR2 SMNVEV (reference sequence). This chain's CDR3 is CASSFAFICSGEIYEQYF. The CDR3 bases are TGTGCCAGCAGTTTTGCTTTTATTTGTAGTGGAGAAATCTACGAGCAGTACTTC.

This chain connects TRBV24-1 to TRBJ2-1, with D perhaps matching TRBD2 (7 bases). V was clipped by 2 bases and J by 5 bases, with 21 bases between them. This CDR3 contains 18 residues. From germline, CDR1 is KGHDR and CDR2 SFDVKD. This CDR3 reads CATSDSRGAGRFDNEQFF. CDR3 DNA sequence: TGTGCCACCAGTGATTCCCGGGGGGCGGGAAGGTTTGACAATGAGCAGTTCTTC.

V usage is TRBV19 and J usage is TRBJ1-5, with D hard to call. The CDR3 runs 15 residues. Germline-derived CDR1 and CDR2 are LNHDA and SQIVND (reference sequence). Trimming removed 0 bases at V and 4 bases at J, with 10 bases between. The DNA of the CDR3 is TGTGCCAGTAGTATAGAGTCCCAGGTTAATCAGCCCCAGCATTTT. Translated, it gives CASSIESQVNQPQHF.

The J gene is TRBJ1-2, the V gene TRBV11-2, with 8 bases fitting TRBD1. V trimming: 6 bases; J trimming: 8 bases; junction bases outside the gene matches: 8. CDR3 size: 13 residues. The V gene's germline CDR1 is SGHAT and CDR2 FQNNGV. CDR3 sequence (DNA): TGTGCCAGCAGGCAAACAGGGGGTCAAGGCTACACCTTC. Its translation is CASRQTGGQGYTF.

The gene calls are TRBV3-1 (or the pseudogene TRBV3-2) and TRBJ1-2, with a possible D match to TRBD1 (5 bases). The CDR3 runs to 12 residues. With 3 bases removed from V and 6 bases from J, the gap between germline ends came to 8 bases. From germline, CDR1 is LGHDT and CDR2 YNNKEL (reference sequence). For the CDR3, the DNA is TGTGCCAGCAGCCAGGGGGGGGATGGCTACACCTTC. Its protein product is CASSQGGDGYTF.

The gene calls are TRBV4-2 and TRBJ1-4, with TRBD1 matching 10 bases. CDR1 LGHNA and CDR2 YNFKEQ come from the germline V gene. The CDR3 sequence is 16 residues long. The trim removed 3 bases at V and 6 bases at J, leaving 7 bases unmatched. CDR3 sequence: CASSHERTGGDEKLFF. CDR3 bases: TGTGCCAGCAGCCACGAAAGGACAGGGGGGGATGAAAAACTGTTTTTT.

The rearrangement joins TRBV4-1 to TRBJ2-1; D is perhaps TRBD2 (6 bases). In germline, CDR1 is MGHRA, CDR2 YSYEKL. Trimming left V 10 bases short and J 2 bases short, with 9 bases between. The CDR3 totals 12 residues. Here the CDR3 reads CATGSPYNEQFF. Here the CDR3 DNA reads TGCGCCACCGGGAGTCCCTACAATGAGCAGTTCTTC.

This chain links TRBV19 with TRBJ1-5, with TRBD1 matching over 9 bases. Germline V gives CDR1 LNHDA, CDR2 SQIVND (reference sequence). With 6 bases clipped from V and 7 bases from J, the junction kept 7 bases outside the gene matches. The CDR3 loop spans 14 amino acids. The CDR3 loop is CASSTGTGNQPQHF. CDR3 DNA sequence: TGTGCCAGTAGCACCGGGACAGGGAACCAGCCCCAGCATTTT. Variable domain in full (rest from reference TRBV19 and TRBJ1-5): DGGITQSPKYLFRKEGQNVTLSCEQNLNHDAMYWYRQDPGQGLRLIYYSQIVNDFQKGDIAEGYSVSREKKESFPLTVTSAQKNPTAFYLCASSTGTGNQPQHFGDGTRLSIL.

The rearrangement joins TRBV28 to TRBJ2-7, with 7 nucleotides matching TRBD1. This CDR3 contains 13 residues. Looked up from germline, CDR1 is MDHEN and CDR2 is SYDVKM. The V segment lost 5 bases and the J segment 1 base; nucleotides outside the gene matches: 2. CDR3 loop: CASSVGQSYEQYF. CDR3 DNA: TGTGCCAGCAGTGTGGGACAGTCCTACGAGCAGTACTTC.

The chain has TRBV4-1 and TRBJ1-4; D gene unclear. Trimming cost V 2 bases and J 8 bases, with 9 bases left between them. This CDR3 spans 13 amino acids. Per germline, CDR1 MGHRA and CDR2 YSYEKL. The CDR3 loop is CASSQTRGEKLFF. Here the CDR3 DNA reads TGCGCCAGCAGCCAAACACGGGGAGAAAAACTGTTTTTT.

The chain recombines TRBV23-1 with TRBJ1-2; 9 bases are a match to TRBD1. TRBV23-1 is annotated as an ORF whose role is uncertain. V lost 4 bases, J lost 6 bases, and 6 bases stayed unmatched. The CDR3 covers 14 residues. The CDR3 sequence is CASSPGQGNHGYTF. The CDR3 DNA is TGCGCCAGCAGTCCCGGACAGGGGAACCATGGCTACACCTTC.

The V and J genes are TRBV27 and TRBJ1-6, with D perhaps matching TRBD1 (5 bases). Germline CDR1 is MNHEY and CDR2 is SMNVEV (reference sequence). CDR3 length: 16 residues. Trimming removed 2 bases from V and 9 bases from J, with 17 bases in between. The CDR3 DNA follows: TGTGCCAGCAGTTTACGAGGTGCGGGGGGGAGTTCACCCCTCCACTTT. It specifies CASSLRGAGGSSPLHF.

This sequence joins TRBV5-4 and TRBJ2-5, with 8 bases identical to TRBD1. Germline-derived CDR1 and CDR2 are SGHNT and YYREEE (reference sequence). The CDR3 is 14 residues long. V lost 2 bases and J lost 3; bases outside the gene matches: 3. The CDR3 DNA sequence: TGTGCCAGCAGCTTCTCAGGGGGCGAAGAGACCCAGTACTTC. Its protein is CASSFSGGEETQYF.

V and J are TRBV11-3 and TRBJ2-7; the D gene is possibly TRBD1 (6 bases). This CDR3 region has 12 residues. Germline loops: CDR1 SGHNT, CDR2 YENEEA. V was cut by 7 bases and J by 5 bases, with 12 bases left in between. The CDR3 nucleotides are TGTGCCAGCACGAAGGGGGATGACGAGCAGTACTTC. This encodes CASTKGDDEQYF.

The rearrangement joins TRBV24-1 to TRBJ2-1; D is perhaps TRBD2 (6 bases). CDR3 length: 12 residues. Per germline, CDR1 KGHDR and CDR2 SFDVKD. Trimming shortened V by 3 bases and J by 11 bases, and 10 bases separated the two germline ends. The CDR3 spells CATSDPGTQQFF. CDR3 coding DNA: TGTGCCACCAGTGATCCGGGGACTCAGCAGTTCTTC.

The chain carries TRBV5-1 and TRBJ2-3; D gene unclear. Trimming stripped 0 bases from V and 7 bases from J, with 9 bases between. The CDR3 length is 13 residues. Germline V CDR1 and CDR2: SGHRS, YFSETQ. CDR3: CASSLGPLNTQYF. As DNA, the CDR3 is TGCGCCAGCAGCTTGGGGCCACTAAATACGCAGTATTTT.

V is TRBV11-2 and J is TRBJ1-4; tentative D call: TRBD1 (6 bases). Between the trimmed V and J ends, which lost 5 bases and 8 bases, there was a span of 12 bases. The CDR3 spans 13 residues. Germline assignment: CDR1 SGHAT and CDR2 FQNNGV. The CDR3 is CASSNTGYEKLFF. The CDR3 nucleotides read TGTGCCAGCAGCAATACAGGGTACGAAAAACTGTTTTTT.

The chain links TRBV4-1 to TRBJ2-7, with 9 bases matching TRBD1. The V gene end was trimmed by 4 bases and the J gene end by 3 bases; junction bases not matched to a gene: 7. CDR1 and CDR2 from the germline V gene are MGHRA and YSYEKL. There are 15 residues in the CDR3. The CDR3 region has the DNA TGCGCCAGCAGCCCACCGGGACAGGGACGCTACGAGCAGTACTTC. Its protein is CASSPPGQGRYEQYF.

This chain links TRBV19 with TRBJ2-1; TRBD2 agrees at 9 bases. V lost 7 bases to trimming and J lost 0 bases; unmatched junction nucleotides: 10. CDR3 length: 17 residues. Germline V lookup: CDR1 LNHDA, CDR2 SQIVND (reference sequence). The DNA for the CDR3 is TGTGCCAGTAAAGGCCCGCGGGGGGGTCACTCCTACAATGAGCAGTTCTTC. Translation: CASKGPRGGHSYNEQFF.

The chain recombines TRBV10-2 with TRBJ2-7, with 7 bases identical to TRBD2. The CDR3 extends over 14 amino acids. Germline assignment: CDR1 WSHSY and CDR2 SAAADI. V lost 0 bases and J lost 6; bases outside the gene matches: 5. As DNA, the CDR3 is TGCGCCAGCAGTGAGTCGGGAGGGATCGGCGAGCAGTACTTC. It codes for CASSESGGIGEQYF.

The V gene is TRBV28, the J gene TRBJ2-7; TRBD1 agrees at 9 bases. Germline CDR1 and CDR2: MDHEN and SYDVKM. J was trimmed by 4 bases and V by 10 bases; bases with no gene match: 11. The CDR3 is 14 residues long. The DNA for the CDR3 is TGTGCCATCCAAGGGGACAGGGTCACTTACGAGCAGTACTTC. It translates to CAIQGDRVTYEQYF.

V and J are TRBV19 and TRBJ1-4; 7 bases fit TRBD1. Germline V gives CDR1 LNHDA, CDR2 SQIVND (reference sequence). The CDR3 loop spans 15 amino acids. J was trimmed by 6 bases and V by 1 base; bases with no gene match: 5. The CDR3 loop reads CASSIGGTADEKLFF. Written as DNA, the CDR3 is TGTGCCAGTAGTATAGGTGGGACAGCAGATGAAAAACTGTTTTTT.

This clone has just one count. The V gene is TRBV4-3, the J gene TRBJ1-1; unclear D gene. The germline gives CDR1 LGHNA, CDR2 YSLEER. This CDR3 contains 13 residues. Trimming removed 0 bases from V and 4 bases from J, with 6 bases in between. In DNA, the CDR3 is TGCGCCAGCAGCCAAGAGAAGAGCACTGAAGCTTTCTTT. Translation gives CASSQEKSTEAFF.

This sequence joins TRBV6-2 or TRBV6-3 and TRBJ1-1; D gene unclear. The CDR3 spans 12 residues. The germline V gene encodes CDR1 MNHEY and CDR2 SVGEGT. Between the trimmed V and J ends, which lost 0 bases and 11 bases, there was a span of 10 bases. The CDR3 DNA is TGTGCCAGCAGTTACTCGATTTCGGGGGCTTTCTTT. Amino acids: CASSYSISGAFF.

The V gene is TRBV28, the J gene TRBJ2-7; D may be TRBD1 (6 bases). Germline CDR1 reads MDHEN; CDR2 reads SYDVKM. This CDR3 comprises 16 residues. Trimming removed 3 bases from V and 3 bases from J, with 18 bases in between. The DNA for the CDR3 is TGTGCCAGCAGTTTGAAAGGACAGCCACGCCTCTACGAGCAGTACTTC. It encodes CASSLKGQPRLYEQYF.

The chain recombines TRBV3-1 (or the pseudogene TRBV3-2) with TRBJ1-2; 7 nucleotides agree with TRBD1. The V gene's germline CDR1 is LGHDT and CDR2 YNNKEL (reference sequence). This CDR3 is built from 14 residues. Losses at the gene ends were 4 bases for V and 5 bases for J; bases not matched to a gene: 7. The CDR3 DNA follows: TGTGCCAGCAGCCCTTCAGGGGACAGATATGGCTACACCTTC. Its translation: CASSPSGDRYGYTF.

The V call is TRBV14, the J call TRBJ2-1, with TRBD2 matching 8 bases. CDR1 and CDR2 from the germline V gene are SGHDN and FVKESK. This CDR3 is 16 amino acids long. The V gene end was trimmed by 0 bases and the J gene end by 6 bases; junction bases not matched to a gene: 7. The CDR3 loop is CASSQDLGLAGNEQFF. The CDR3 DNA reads TGTGCCAGCAGCCAAGATCTAGGGCTAGCGGGCAATGAGCAGTTCTTC.

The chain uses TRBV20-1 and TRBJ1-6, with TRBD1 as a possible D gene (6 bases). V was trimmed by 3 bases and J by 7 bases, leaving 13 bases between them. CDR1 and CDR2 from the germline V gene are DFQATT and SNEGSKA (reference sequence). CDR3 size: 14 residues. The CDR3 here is CSASQAQGNSPLHF. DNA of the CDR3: TGCAGTGCTAGTCAGGCACAGGGAAATTCACCCCTCCACTTT.

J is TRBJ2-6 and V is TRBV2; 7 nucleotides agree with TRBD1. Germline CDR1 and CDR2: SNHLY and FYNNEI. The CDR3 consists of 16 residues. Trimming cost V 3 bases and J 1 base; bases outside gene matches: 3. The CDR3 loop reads CASSDNRGSGANVLTF. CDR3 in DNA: TGTGCCAGCAGTGACAACAGGGGTTCTGGGGCCAACGTCCTGACTTTC.